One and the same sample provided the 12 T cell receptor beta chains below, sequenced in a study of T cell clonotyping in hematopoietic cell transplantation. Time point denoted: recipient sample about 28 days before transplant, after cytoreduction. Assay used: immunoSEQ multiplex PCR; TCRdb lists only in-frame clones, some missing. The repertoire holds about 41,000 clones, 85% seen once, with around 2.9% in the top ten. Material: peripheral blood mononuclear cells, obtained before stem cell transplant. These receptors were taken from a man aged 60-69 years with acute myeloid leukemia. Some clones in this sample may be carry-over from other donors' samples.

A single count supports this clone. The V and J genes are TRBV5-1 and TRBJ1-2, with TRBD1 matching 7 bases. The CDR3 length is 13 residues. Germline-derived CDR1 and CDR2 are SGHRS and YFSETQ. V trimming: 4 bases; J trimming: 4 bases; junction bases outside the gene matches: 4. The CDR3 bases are TGCGCCAGCAGCCTGACAGGGAGCTATGGCTACACCTTC. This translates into CASSLTGSYGYTF.

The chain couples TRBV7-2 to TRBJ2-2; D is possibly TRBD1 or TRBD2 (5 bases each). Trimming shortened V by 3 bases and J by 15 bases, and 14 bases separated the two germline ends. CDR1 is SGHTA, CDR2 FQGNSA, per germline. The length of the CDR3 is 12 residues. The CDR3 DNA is TGTGCCAGCAGCTTGGGACGGCGGAGGATGTTTTTT. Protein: CASSLGRRRMFF.

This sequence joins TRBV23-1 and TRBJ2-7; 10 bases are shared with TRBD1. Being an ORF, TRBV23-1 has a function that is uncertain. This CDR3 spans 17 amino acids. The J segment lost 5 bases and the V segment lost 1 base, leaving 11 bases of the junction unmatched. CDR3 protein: CASSQWSSDRGLDEQYF. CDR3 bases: TGCGCCAGCAGTCAATGGAGTAGCGACAGGGGGCTTGACGAGCAGTACTTC.

This chain's CDR3 is CASSAGLTGVGYEQYF. In DNA form, the CDR3 reads TGTGCCAGCAGCGCAGGCTTGACAGGGGTGGGCTACGAGCAGTACTTC. J is TRBJ2-7 and V is TRBV9, with TRBD1 matching 8 bases. Germline loops: CDR1 SGDLS, CDR2 YYNGEE. CDR3 size: 16 residues. V lost 3 bases to trimming and J lost 3 bases; unmatched junction nucleotides: 11.

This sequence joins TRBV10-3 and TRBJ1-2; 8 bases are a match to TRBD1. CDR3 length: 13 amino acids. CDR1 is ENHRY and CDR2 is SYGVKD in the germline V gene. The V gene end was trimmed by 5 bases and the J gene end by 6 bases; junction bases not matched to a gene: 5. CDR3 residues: CAISSETGDGYTF. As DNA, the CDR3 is TGTGCCATCAGTAGCGAGACAGGGGATGGCTACACCTTC.

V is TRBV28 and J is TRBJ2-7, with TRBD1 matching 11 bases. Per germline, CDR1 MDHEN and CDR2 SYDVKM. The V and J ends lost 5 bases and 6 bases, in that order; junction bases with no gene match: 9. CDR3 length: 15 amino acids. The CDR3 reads CASSLTGTGGGEQYF. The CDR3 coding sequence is TGTGCCAGCAGTCTGACCGGGACAGGGGGTGGCGAGCAGTACTTC.

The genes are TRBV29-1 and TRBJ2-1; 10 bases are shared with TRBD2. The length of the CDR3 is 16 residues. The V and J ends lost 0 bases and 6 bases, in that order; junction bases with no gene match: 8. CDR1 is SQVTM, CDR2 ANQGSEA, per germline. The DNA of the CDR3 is TGCAGCGTTGAAGATCTTGAGCGGGGGGGCTCCAATGAGCAGTTCTTC. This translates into CSVEDLERGGSNEQFF.

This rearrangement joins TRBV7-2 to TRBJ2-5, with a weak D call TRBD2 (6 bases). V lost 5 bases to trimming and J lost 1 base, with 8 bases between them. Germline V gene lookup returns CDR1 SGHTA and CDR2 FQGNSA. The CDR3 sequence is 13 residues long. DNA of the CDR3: TGTGCCAGCAGCGCGGGGCCCCAAGAGACCCAGTACTTC. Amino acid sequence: CASSAGPQETQYF. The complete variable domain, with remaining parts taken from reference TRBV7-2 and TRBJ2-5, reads GAGVSQSPSNKVTEKGKDVELRCDPISGHTALYWYRQSLGQGLEFLIYFQGNSAPDKSGLPSDRFSAERTGGSVSTLTIQRTQQEDSAVYLCASSAGPQETQYFGPGTRLLVL.

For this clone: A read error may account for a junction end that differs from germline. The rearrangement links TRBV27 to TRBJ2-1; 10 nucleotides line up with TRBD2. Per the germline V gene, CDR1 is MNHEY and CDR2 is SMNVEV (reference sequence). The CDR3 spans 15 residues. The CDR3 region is CASTSSGGRYNEQFF. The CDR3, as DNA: TGCGCCAGCACTAGTAGCGGGGGGCGATACAATGAGCAGTTCTTC.

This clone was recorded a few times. The CDR3 bases are TGTGCCAGCAGCGTAGAGGGTGGCAGGAACTACGAGCAGTACTTC. Protein product: CASSVEGGRNYEQYF. The chain employs TRBV9 and TRBJ2-7, with D hard to call. The V end lost 0 bases, the J end lost 3 bases, and 13 bases lay between the germline ends. The CDR3 loop spans 15 amino acids. CDR1 and CDR2 (germline): SGDLS, YYNGEE.

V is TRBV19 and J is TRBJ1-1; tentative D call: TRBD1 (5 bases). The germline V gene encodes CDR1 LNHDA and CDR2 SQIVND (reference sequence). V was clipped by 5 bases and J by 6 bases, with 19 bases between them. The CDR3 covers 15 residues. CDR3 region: CASSPRGDGDAEAFF. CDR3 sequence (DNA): TGTGCCAGTAGTCCCCGAGGGGATGGGGACGCTGAAGCTTTCTTT.

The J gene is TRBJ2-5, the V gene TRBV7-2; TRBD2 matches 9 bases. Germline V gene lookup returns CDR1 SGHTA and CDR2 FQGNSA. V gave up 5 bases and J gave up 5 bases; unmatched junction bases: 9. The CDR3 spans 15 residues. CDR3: CASSPRGTSSETQYF. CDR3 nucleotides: TGTGCCAGCAGCCCTCGAGGGACTAGCTCCGAGACCCAGTACTTC.